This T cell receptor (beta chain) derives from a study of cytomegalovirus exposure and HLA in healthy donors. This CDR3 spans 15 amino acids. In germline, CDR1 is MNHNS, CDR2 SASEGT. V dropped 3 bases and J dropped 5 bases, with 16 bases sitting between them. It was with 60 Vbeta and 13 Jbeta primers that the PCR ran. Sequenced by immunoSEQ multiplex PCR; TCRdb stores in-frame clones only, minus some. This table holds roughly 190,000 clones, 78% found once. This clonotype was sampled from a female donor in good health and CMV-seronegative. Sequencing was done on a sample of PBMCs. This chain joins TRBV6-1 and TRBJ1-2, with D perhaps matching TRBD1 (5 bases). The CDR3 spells CASSEMRGAGYGYTF. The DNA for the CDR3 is TGTGCCAGCAGTGAGATGAGGGGCGCGGGGTATGGCTACACCTTC.